This T cell receptor (beta chain) derives from a study of T cell changes during pregnancy in multiple sclerosis. This table comes from immunoSEQ multiplex PCR, and its TCRdb copy is limited to in-frame clones, with some not included. Among about 77,000 clones listed, 90% to 95% were seen once. The CDR3 spans 10 residues. V was trimmed by 8 bases and J by 2 bases, leaving 3 bases between them. Germline CDR1 reads SNHLY; CDR2 reads FYNNEI. Sequencing was performed on peripheral blood, taken after pregnancy. This chain joins TRBV2 and TRBJ2-5; D is uncertain. This clonotype was obtained from a female donor in good health, enrolled as a control in a pregnancy study. Here the CDR3 reads CASLQETQYF. CDR3 sequence (DNA): TGTGCCAGCCTTCAAGAGACCCAGTACTTC. Filled out from reference TRBV2 and TRBJ2-5, the complete variable domain reads EPEVTQTPSHQVTQMGQEVILRCVPISNHLYFYWYRQILGQKVEFLVSFYNNEISEKSEIFDDQFSVERPDGSNFTLKIRSTKLEDSAMYFCASLQETQYFGPGTRLLVL.